This T cell receptor (beta chain) was sequenced in a study of blood T cells in healthy people across ages. Study outcomes and limitations: CMV status of donors was not determined, possibly confounding expanded clonotype changes.

The CDR3 loop spans 16 amino acids. In germline, CDR1 is SGHNT, CDR2 YENEEA. This clonotype showed up just a few times. The antigen is undetermined. PCR was performed a second time for about 7 to 11 cycles using a sample-barcoded 5' primer and a J-beta primer mix. The authors tagged each cDNA molecule using a template-switch adaptor with 12 random nucleotides. TCRdb used MiXCR to reprocess the 5' RACE reads, holding one entry per CDR3 protein. The data hold around 650,000 distinct CDR3 sequences, with around 38% observed a single time. Donors were healthy Caucasian individuals from Russia aged roughly 6 to 95. Peripheral blood was drawn, approximately 9.4 milliliters per donor.

This TCR was sampled from an older man in good health. The chain combines TRBV11-3 with TRBJ2-5; 10 positions match TRBD1. The DNA end lines up better with TRBJ2-7; the J call may be wrong. Sequencing used blood. DNA for the CDR3: TGTGCCAGCAGCTTAGGCGGACAGGGGGGTTTCTACGAGCAGTACTTC. Translated: CASSLGGQGGFYEQYF.